This TCR beta chain was identified in a study of blood T cell repertoires in COVID-19 (dated by TCRdb to about 2020). Regarding the complete study: The collaborator samples originated in the United States, Italy and Spain and spanned the acute and convalescent phases of COVID-19. Samples came from the ongoing ImmuneRACE study (first 160 participants) plus 1,254 subjects from 6 global collaborators. The material from the prospective study consisted of cDNA or gDNA derived from T cells, B-cell-depleted T cells, or PBMCs. Deeply sampled blood TCRbeta repertoires from subjects exposed to, actively infected with, or recovered from COVID-19 were included in the dataset. The sample metadata nearly always contained a de-identified subject ID, COVID-19 status, age in years and sex. The repertoires were released in a freely available public database meant as a resource for research on the immune response to SARS-CoV-2. Where HLA class I and class II types were available, the types were taken from metadata supplied by the sample provider, not from assay-based typing. The paper's findings and limits, for the study overall: Clinical and demographic metadata were provided uncurated, with the amount varying by source and participant.

CDR1 and CDR2, looked up from the germline V gene (reference sequence), are MNHEY and SMNVEV. Counted from cysteine to phenylalanine, this CDR3 has 16 amino acids. Only the CDR3 portion is preserved as DNA: 48 bases, with reading frame beginning at the first base. V is cut back by 5 bases and J by 10 bases, with 10 bases in the junction unmatched. Each collaborating institution followed its own protocols to collect whole blood in K2EDTA tubes. For TCRbeta analysis, collaborators shipped samples as frozen whole blood, isolated PBMCs, or DNA extracted from either of those sample types. The immunoSEQ Assay, a bias-controlled multiplex PCR, was used to amplify TCRbeta CDR3 regions from genomic DNA. The published analysis was carried out like this. The number of nucleated cells in each sample was estimated from the amplification of reference gene primers within the assay. Sequence reads were collapsed and filtered to measure the absolute abundance of every unique TCRbeta CDR3 rearrangement. For each sample, productive Simpson clonality was calculated as the square root of Simpson's diversity index over productive rearrangements. The table was pulled from immuneACCESS by TCRdb, which kept in-frame rearrangements only. Such tables lose some clones; where checked, under half of the loss comes from unresolved V genes, and the rest has no known cause. V, J and clone size were drawn from that table, and D and trimming were deduced from the DNA. The sample table records roughly 150,000 clones; roughly four fifths of these occur just once. The top ten clonotypes cover roughly 15% of the sample.

A remark on this clone: This receptor's antigen is unknown. No base quality information exists; no much larger clone differs at one position.

Sequenced: peripheral blood. The TCR was taken from a human donor with acute or convalescent COVID-19. The donor label of this sample is uncertain. Recombination joined TRBV27 with TRBJ2-1, and 14 bases in between align with TRBD2. Here the CDR3 is given as CASSPHGLAGGWEQFF. The nucleotide sequence reads TGTGCCAGCAGTCCCCACGGACTAGCGGGGGGTTGGGAGCAGTTCTTC.